This T cell receptor (beta chain) was identified in a study of T-cell memory formation after mild COVID-19. Via MiXCR, TCRdb re-called the 5' RACE reads, giving one row per CDR3 protein. The profile covers roughly 80,000 distinct CDR3 sequences, with around 25% appearing a single time and under 50% taken by the ten largest. Broader study findings: Balance between CD4 and CD8 was seen in clones contracting day 15 to 85, and a CD4+ lean was seen in later expanders.

This clonotype was seen at least ten times. Its target is not known. The sequenced sample consisted of PBMCs or a T cell subset sorted from them (not recorded which). This clonotype was sampled from a man aged 18-30 years who had mild COVID-19 (a few samples of this study predate the infection). Cell type and time point are not known.

In nucleotides, the CDR3 is TGTGCCAGCAGGGGGACCGCCGATATGACCCAGTACTTC. Protein sequence: CASRGTADMTQYF. The chain carries TRBV27 and TRBJ2-5; D could derive from TRBD1 or TRBD2 (5 bases each). The CDR3 has 13 residues. V was clipped by 6 bases and J by 7 bases, with 15 bases between them. Looked up from germline, CDR1 is MNHEY and CDR2 is SMNVEV (reference sequence).